The 6 T cell receptor beta chains presented below share a single source sample, sequenced in a study of shared clonotypes between healthy human individuals. Clones were read by immunoSEQ multiplex PCR, and TCRdb kept only the in-frame ones, dropping some. There are over 1.4 million clones in the sample; roughly 96% occur only once, and approximately 1.1% lies in the top ten. Sequences were obtained from naive CD4+ T cells sorted from blood. Subset defined: CD45RA+ positively selected. All receptors derive from a man under 40 in good health.

The rearrangement joins TRBV18 to TRBJ2-2; perhaps TRBD2 as D (6 bases). This CDR3 has 14 amino acids. The germline V gene encodes CDR1 KGHSH and CDR2 LQKENI. Trimming removed 7 bases from V and 7 bases from J, with 16 bases in between. CDR3 region: CASFGLEGHGELFF. The CDR3, as DNA: TGTGCCAGCTTTGGTTTGGAGGGCCACGGGGAGCTGTTTTTT.

The genes are TRBV6-6 and TRBJ1-2, with D unclear. The V end lost 4 bases, the J end lost 4 bases, and 13 bases lay between the germline ends. The germline CDR1 and CDR2 sequences are MNHNY and SVGAGI (reference sequence). The CDR3 runs to 14 residues. Here the CDR3 reads CASSFTGSSYGYTF. For the CDR3, the DNA is TGTGCCAGCAGTTTTACCGGGAGCTCCTATGGCTACACCTTC.

The CDR3 sequence is CASSLDRGSEEKLFF. The CDR3 DNA sequence: TGTGCCAGCAGCTTAGACCGGGGTAGTGAGGAAAAACTGTTTTTT. The V gene is TRBV7-2, the J gene TRBJ1-4, with no clear D. V was pared by 1 base and J by 8 bases, with 14 bases between. The CDR3 is 15 residues long. Germline CDR1 is SGHTA and CDR2 is FQGNSA.

The chain links TRBV10-3 to TRBJ2-7, with D unresolved. V was shortened by 2 bases and J by 6 bases, with 8 bases between the two germline ends. Per the germline V gene, CDR1 is ENHRY and CDR2 is SYGVKD. The CDR3 covers 12 residues. CDR3 protein: CAISEVPGEQYF. DNA for the CDR3: TGTGCCATCAGTGAGGTACCGGGCGAGCAGTACTTC.

The V gene is TRBV18, the J gene TRBJ1-4; TRBD1 is a possible D gene (5 bases). The length of the CDR3 is 17 residues. Germline values: CDR1 KGHSH, CDR2 LQKENI. Between the trimmed V and J ends, which lost 1 base and 0 bases, there was a span of 12 bases. CDR3 sequence: CASSPLGGGATNEKLFF. The CDR3 DNA follows: TGTGCCAGCTCACCACTGGGGGGAGGCGCAACTAATGAAAAACTGTTTTTT.

The chain has TRBV5-1 and TRBJ2-3; 13 bases are shared with TRBD2. Germline CDR1 is SGHRS and CDR2 is YFSETQ. The V and J ends lost 4 bases and 5 bases, in that order; junction bases with no gene match: 7. The CDR3 has 16 residues. CDR3 region: CASSAGTSGMGDTQYF. Written as DNA, the CDR3 is TGCGCCAGCAGCGCCGGGACTAGCGGGATGGGAGATACGCAGTATTTT. The whole variable domain, filled in from reference TRBV5-1 and TRBJ2-3, reads KAGVTQTPRYLIKTRGQQVTLSCSPISGHRSVSWYQQTPGQGLQFLFEYFSETQRNKGNFPGRFSGRQFSNSRSEMNVSTLELGDSALYLCASSAGTSGMGDTQYFGPGTRLTVL.